One and the same sample provided the 8 T cell receptor beta chains below, sequenced in a study of blood T cell repertoires in COVID-19. Assay: immunoSEQ multiplex PCR; the TCRdb copy retains only in-frame clones and omits some. The profile shows more than 25,000 clones, 85% to 95% of them singletons. The source material was peripheral blood. The receptors come from a human donor with active COVID-19. The donor label of this sample is uncertain.

The chain links TRBV28 to TRBJ2-1, with 9 bases fitting TRBD2. Germline trimming cut 3 bases from V and 2 bases from J; bases unmatched to any gene: 2. The length of the CDR3 is 15 residues. In germline, CDR1 is MDHEN, CDR2 SYDVKM. CDR3 DNA: TGTGCCAGCAGTTTGGCGGGAGGGACCTACAATGAGCAGTTCTTC. Translation gives CASSLAGGTYNEQFF.

The chain carries TRBV7-8 and TRBJ1-5, with D unclear. Germline CDR1 SGHVS, CDR2 FQNEAQ. This CDR3 has 13 amino acids. The germline V and J ends were trimmed by 5 bases and 7 bases, with 12 bases remaining between them. DNA of the CDR3: TGTGCCAGCAGCCCCCGGGAGCGACAGCCCCAGCATTTT. Encoded protein: CASSPRERQPQHF.

The chain has TRBV19 and TRBJ2-7, with TRBD2 as a possible D gene (5 bases). Trimming took 5 bases from V and 3 from J, leaving 17 bases between them. This CDR3 region has 15 residues. Germline lookup yields CDR1 LNHDA and CDR2 SQIVND (reference sequence). CDR3 nucleotide sequence: TGTGCCAGTAGTCCGAATAAGCGGTCGGGCTACGAGCAGTACTTC. Its protein is CASSPNKRSGYEQYF.

The rearrangement joins TRBV11-3 to TRBJ2-5; 16 bases line up with TRBD2. The J segment lost 0 bases and the V segment lost 5 bases, leaving 9 bases of the junction unmatched. This CDR3 is 19 amino acids long. CDR1 is SGHNT, CDR2 YENEEA, per germline. The CDR3 protein is CASSPGTSGGARYQETQYF. The CDR3 region has the DNA TGTGCCAGCAGCCCCGGGACTAGCGGGGGGGCCCGATACCAAGAGACCCAGTACTTC. The whole variable domain, remainder taken from reference TRBV11-3 and TRBJ2-5, is EAGVVQSPRYKIIEKKQPVAFWCNPISGHNTLYWYLQNLGQGPELLIRYENEEAVDDSQLPKDRFSAERLKGVDSTLKIQPAELGDSAVYLCASSPGTSGGARYQETQYFGPGTRLLVL.

J is TRBJ2-1 and V is TRBV3-1 (or the pseudogene TRBV3-2), with 10 bases identical to TRBD2. V lost 6 bases and J lost 2; bases outside the gene matches: 4. This CDR3 is 15 amino acids long. CDR1 LGHDT and CDR2 YNNKEL come from the germline V gene (reference sequence). The CDR3, as DNA: TGTGCCAGCAGAATTAGCGGGGGGCCCTACAATGAGCAGTTCTTC. It codes for CASRISGGPYNEQFF.

The chain joins TRBV10-2 to TRBJ2-1; 12 bases line up with TRBD2. V was pared by 2 bases and J by 0 bases, with 2 bases of the junction left unmatched. Germline lookup yields CDR1 WSHSY and CDR2 SAAADI. This CDR3 is 17 amino acids long. CDR3 amino acids: CASSEPTSGGSYNEQFF. The CDR3 DNA reads TGCGCCAGCAGTGAGCCGACTAGCGGGGGCTCCTACAATGAGCAGTTCTTC.

CDR3 in amino acids: CASSRQGNQPQHF. The CDR3, as DNA: TGTGCCAGCTCCCGACAGGGGAATCAGCCCCAGCATTTT. The chain carries TRBV18 and TRBJ1-5; 8 nucleotides line up with TRBD1. The CDR3 consists of 13 residues. Germline CDR1 and CDR2: KGHSH and LQKENI. The V and J ends lost 6 bases and 4 bases, in that order; junction bases with no gene match: 2.

The chain has TRBV5-1 and TRBJ2-4; 7 bases fit TRBD2. CDR1 and CDR2 from the germline V gene are SGHRS and YFSETQ. This CDR3 is built from 17 residues. V was clipped by 0 bases and J by 4 bases; unmatched bases: 10. In DNA, the CDR3 is TGCGCCAGCAGCTTGGGGTTGGGCGGGAGCAGGAAAAACATTCAGTACTTC. Its protein product is CASSLGLGGSRKNIQYF.